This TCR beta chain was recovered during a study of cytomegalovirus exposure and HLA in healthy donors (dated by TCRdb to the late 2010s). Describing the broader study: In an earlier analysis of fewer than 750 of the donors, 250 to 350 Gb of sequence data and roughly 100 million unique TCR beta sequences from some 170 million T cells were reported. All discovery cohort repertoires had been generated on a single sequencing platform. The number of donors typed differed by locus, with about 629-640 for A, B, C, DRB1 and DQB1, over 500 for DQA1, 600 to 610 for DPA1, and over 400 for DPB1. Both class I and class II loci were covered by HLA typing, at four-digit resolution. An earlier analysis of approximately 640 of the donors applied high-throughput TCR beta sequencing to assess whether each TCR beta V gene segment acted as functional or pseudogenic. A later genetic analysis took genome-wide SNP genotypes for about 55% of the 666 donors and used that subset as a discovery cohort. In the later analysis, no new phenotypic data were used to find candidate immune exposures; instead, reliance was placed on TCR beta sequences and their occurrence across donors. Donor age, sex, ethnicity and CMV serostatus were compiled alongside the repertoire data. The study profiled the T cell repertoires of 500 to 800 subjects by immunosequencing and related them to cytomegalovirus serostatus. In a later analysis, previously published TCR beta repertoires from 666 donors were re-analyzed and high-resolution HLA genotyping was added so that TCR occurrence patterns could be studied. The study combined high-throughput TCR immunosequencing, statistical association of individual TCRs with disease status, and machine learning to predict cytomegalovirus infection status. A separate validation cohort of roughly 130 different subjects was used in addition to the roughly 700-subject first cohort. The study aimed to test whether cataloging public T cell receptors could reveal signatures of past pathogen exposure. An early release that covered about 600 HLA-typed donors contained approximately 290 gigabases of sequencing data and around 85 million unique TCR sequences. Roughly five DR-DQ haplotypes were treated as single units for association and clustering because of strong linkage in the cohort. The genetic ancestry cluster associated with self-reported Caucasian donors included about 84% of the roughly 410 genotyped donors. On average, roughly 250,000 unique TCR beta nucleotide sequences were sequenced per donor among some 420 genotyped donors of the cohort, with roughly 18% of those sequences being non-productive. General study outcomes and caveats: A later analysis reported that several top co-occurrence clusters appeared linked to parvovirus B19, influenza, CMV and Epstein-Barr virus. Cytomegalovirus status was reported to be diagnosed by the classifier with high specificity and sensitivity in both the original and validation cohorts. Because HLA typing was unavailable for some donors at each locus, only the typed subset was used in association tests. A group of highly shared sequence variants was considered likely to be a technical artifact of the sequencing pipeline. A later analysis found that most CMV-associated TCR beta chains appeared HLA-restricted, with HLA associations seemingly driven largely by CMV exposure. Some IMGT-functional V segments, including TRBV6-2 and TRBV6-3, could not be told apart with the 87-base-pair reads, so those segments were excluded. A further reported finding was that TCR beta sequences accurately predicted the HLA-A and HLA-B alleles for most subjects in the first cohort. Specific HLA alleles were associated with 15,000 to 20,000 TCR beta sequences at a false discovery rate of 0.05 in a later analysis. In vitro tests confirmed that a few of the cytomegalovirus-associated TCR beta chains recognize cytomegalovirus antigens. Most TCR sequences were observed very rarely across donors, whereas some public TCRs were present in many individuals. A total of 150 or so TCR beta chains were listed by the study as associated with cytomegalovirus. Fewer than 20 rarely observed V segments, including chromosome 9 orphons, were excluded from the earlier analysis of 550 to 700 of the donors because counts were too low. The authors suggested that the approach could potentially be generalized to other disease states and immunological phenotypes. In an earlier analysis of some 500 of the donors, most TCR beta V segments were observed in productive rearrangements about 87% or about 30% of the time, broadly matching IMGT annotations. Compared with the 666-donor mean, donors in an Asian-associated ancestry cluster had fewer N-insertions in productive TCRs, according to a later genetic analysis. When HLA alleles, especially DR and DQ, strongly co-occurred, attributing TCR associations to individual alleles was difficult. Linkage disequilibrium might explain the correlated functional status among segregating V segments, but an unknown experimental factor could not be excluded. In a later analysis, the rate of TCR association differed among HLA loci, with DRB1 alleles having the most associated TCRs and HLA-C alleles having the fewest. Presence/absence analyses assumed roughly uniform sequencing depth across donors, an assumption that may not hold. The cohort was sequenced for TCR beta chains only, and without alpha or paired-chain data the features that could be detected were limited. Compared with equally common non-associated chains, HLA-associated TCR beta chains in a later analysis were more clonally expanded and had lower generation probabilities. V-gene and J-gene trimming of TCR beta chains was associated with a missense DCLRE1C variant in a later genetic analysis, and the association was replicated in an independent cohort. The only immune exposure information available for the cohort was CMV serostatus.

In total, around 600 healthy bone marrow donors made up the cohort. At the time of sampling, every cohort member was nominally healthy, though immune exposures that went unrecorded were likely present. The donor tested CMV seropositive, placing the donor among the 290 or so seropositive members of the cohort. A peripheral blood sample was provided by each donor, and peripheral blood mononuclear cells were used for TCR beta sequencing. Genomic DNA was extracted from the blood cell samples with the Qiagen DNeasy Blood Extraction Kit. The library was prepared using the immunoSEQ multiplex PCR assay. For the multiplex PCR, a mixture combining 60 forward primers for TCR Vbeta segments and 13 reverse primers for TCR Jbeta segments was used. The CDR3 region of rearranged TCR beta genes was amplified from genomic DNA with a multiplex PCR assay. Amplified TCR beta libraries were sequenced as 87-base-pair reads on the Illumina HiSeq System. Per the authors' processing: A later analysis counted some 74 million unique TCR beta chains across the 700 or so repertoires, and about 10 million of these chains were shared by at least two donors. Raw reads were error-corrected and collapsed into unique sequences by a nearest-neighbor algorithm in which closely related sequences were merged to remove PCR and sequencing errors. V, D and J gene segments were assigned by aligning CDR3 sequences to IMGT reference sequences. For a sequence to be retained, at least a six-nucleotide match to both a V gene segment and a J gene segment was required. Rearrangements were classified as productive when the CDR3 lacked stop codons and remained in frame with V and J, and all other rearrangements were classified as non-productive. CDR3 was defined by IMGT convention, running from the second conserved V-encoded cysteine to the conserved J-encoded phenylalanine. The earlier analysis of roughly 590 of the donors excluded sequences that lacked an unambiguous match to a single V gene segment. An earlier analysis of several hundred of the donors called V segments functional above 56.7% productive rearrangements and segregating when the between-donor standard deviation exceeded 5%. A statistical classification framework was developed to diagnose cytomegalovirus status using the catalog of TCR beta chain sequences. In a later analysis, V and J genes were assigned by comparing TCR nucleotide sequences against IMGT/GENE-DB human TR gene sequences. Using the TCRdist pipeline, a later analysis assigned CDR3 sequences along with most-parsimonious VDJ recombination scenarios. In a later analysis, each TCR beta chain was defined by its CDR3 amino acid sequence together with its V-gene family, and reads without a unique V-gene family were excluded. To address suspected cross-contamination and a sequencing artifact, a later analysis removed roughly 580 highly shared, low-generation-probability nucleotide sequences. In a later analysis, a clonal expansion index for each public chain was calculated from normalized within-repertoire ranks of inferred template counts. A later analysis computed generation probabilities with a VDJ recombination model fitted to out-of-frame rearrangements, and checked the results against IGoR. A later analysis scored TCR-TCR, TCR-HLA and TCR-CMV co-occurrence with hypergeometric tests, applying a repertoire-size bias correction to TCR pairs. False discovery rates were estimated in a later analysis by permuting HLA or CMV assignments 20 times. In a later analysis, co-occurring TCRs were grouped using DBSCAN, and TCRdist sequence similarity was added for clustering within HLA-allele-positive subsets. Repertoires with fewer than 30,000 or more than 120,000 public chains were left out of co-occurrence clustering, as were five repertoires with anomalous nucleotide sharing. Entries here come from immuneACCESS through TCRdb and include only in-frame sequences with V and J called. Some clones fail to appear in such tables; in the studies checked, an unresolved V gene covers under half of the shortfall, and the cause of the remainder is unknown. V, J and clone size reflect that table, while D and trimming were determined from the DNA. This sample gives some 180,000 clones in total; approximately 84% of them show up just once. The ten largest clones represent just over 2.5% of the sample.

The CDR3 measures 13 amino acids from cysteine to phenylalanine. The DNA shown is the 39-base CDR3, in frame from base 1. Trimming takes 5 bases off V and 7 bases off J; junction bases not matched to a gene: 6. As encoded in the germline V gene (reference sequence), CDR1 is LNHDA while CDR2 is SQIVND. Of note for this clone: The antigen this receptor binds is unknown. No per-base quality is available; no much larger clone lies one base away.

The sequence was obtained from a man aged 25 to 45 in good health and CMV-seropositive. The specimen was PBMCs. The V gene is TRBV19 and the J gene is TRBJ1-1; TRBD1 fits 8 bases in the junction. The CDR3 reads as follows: CASSPHRGFEAFF. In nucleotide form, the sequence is TGTGCCAGTAGTCCCCACAGGGGGTTTGAAGCTTTCTTT.